This T cell receptor beta chain derives from a study of shared clonotypes between healthy human individuals. CDR1 is LNHDA, CDR2 SQIVND, per germline (reference sequence). The CDR3 contains 13 residues. The junction had 3 bases not matched to a gene; V was cut back by 3 bases and J by 13 bases. The naive CD8 subset, CD45RO-negative cells positively selected for CCR7, excluded terminally differentiated effector memory CD45RA+ cells. The sample holds one count of this clone. Clones were read by immunoSEQ multiplex PCR, and TCRdb kept only the in-frame ones, dropping some. The sample records some 2,100,000 clones, approximately 94% being singletons.

This receptor was obtained from a young man in good health. Some clones in this sample may be carry-over from other donors' samples. The rearrangement uses TRBV19 and TRBJ2-1; 13 bases are shared with TRBD2. Sequencing input: naive CD8+ T cells from PBMCs. CDR3 nucleotides: TGTGCCAGTAGTATTGGACTAGCGGGAGCCCAGTTCTTC. This gives the protein CASSIGLAGAQFF.